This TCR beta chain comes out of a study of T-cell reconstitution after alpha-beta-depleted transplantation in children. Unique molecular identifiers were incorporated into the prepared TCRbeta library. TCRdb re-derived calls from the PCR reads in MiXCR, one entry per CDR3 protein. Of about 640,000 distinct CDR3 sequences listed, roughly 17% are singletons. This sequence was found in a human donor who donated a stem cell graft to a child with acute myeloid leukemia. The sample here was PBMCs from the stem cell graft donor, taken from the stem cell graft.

The CDR3 DNA follows: TGTGCCAGCAGCTTGCGGGGGGGCTTCGCAGATACGCAGTATTTT. Its protein product is CASSLRGGFADTQYF. The V and J genes are TRBV13 and TRBJ2-3; TRBD2 aligns across 9 bases. Germline CDR1 and CDR2: PRHDT and FYEKMQ (reference sequence). The CDR3 runs to 15 residues. Germline trimming cut 3 bases from V and 4 bases from J; bases unmatched to any gene: 5.